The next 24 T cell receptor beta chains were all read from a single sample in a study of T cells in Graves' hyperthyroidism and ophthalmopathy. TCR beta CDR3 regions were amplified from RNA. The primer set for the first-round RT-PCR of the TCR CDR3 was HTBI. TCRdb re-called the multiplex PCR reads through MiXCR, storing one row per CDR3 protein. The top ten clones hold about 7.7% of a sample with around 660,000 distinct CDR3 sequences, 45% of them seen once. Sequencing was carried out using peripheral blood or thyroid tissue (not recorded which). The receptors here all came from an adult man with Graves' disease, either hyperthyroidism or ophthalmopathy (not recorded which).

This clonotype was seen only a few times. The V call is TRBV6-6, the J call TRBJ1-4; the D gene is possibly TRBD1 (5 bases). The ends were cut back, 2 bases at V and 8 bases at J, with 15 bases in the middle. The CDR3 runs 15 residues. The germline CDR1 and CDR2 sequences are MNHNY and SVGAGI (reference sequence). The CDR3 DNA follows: TGTGCCAGCAGTTACACCGGCAGGGAAGAGGAAAAACTGTTTTTT. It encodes CASSYTGREEEKLFF.

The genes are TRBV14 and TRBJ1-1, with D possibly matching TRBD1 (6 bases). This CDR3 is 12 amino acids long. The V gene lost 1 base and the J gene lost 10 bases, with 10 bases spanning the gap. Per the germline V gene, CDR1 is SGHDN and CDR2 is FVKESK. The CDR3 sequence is CASSQAGTRAFF. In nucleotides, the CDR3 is TGTGCCAGCAGCCAAGCCGGGACACGAGCTTTCTTT.

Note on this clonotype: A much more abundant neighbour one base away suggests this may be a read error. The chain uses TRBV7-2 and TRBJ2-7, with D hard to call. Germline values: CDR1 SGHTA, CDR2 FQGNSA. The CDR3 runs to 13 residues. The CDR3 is CASSATGPYEQHF. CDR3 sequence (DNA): TGTGCCAGCAGCGCCACGGGCCCCTACGAGCAGCACTTC.

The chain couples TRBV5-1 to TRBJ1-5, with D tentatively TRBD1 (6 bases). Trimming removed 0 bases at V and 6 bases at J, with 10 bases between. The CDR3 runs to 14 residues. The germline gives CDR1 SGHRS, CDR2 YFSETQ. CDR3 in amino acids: CASSLAVGAQPQHF. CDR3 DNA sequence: TGCGCCAGCAGCTTGGCCGTGGGGGCTCAGCCCCAGCATTTT. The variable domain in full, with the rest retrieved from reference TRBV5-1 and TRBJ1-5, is KAGVTQTPRYLIKTRGQQVTLSCSPISGHRSVSWYQQTPGQGLQFLFEYFSETQRNKGNFPGRFSGRQFSNSRSEMNVSTLELGDSALYLCASSLAVGAQPQHFGDGTRLSIL.

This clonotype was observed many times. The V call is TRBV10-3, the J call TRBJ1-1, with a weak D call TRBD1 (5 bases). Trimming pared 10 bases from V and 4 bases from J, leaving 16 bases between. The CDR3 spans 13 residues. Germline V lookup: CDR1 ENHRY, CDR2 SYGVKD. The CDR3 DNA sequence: TGTGCCAGCCGGGTTCAGGGACCCACTGAAGCTTTCTTT. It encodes CASRVQGPTEAFF.

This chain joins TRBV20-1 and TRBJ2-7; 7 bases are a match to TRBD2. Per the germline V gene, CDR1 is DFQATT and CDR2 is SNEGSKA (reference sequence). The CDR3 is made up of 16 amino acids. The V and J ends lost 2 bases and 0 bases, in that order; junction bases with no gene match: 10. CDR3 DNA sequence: TGCAGTGCTAGACTCGGGGGTAGCGGGTACTCCTACGAGCAGTACTTC. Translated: CSARLGGSGYSYEQYF.

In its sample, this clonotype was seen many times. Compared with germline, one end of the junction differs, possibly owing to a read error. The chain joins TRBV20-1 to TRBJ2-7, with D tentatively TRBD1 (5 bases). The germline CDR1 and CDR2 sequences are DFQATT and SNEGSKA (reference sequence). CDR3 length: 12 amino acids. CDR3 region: CSARGGRLEQYF. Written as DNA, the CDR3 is TGCAGTGCTAGAGGGGGCAGGCTCGAGCAATACTTC.

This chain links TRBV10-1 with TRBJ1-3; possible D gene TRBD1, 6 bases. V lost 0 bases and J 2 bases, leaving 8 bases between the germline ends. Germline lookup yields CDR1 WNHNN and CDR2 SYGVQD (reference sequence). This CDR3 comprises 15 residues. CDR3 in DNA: TGCGCCAGCAGTGAGTCGGGGACACCTGGAAACACCATATATTTT. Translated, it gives CASSESGTPGNTIYF.

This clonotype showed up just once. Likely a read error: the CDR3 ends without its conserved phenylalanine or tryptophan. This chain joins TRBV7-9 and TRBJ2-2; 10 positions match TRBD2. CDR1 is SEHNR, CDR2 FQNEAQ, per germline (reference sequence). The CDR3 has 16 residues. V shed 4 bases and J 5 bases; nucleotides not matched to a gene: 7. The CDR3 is CASSSGLALFTGELFS. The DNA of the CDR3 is TGTGCCAGCAGCTCGGGACTAGCGTTGTTTACCGGGGAGCTGTTTTCT.

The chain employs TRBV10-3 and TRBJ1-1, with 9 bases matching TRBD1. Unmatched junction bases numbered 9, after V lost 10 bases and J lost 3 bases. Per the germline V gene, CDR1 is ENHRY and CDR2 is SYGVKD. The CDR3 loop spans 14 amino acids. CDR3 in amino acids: CASTRDRVDTEAFF. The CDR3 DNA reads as TGTGCCAGCACCAGGGACAGGGTAGACACTGAAGCTTTCTTT.

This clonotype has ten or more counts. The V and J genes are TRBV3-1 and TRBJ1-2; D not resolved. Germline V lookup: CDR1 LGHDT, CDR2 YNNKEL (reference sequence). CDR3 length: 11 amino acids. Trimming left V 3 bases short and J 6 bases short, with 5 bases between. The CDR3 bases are TGTGCCAGCAGCCAGGAAGATGGCTACACCTTC. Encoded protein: CASSQEDGYTF.

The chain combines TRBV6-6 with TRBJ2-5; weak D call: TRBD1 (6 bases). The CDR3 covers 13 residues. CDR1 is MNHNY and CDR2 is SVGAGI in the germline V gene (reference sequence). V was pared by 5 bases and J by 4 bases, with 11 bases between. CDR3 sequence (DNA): TGTGCCAGCAGTATAACCAGGGGAGAGACCCAGTACTTC. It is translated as CASSITRGETQYF.

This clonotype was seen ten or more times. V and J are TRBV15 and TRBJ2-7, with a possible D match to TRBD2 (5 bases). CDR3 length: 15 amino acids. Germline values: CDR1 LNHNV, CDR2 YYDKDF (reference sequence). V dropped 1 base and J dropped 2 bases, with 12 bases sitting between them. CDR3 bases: TGTGCCACCAGCAGAGTCGGTACGGGAACCTACGAGCAGTACTTC. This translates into CATSRVGTGTYEQYF. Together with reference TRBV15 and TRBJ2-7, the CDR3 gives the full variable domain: DAMVIQNPRYQVTQFGKPVTLSCSQTLNHNVMYWYQQKSSQAPKLLFHYYDKDFNNEADTPDNFQSRRPNTSFCFLDIRSPGLGDTAMYLCATSRVGTGTYEQYFGPGTRLTVT.

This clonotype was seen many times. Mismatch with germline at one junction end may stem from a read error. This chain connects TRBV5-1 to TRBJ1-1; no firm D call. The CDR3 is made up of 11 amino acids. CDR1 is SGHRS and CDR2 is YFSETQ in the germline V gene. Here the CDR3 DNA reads TGTGCCAGCAGCCAAGGACCTGAAGCTTTCTTT. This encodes CASSQGPEAFF.

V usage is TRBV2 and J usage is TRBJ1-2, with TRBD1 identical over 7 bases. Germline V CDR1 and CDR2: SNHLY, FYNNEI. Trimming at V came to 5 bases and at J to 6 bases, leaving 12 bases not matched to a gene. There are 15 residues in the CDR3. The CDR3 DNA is TGTGCCAGCAGTTACTCGATAGGGACAGCGAATGGCTACACCTTC. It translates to CASSYSIGTANGYTF.

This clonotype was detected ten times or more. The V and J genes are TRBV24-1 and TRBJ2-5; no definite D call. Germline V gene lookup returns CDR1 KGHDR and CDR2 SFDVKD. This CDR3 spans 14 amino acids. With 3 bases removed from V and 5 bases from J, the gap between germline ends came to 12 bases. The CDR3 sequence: CATSDTGVQETQYF. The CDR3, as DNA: TGTGCCACCAGTGATACTGGGGTCCAGGAGACCCAGTACTTC.

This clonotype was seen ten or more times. This chain's CDR3 is CAISSSNNSPLHF. The CDR3, as DNA: TGTGCCATCAGTTCGAGTAATAATTCACCCCTCCACTTT. V is TRBV10-3 and J is TRBJ1-6; the D is unclear. The CDR3 has 13 amino acids. Trimming took 5 bases from V and 5 from J, leaving 7 bases between them. CDR1 and CDR2 from the germline V gene are ENHRY and SYGVKD.

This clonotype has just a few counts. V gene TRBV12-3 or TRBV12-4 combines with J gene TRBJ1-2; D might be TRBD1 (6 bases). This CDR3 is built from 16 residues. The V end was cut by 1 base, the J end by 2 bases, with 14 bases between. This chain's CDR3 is CASSLGTGQGNYGYTF. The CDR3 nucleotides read TGTGCCAGCAGTTTAGGGACGGGACAAGGAAACTATGGCTACACCTTC.

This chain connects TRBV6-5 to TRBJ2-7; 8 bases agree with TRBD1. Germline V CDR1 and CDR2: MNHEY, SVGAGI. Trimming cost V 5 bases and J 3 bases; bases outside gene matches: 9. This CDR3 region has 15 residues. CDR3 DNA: TGTGCCAGCAGTCCCTCAGACAGGGGTGGCTACGAGCAGTACTTC. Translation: CASSPSDRGGYEQYF.

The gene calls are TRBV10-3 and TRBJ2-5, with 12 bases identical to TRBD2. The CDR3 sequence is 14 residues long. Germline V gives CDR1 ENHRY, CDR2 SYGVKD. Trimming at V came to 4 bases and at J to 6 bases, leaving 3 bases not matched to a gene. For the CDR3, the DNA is TGTGCCATCAGTGGGACTAGCGGGGTAAAGACCCAGTACTTC. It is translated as CAISGTSGVKTQYF.

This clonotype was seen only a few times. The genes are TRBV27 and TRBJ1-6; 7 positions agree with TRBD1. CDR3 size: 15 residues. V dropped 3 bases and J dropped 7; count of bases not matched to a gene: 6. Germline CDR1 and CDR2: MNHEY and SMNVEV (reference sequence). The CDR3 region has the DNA TGTGCCAGCAGTTTCCTCGGGACAGCCAATTCACCCCTCCACTTT. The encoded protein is CASSFLGTANSPLHF.

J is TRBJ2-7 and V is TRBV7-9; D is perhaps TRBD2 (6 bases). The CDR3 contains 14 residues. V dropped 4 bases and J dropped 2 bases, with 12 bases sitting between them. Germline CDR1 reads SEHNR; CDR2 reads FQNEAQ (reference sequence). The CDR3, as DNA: TGTGCCAGCAGCTCTAAGCGGGCCCCCTACGAGCAGTACTTC. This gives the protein CASSSKRAPYEQYF.

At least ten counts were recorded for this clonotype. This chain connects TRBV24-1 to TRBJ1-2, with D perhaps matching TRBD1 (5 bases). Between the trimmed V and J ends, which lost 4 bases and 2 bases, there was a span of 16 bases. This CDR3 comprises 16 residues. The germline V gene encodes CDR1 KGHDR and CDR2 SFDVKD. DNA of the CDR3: TGTGCCACCAGTGACCCGGCTTCGGACACCAACTATGGCTACACCTTC. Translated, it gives CATSDPASDTNYGYTF.

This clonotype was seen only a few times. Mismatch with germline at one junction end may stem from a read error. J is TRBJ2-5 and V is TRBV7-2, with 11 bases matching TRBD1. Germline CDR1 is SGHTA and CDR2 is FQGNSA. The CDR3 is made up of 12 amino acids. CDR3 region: CASSSGQGALNF. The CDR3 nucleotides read TGTGCCAGCAGCTCTGGACAGGGGGCTCTAAACTTC.